This T cell receptor (beta chain) appears in the sequencing data of a study of blood T cell repertoires in COVID-19. Study context: Material from acute and convalescent COVID-19 was sourced from the United States, Italy and Spain.

Recruitment covered 25 or so US areas and drew participants whose ages spanned roughly 18 to 89 years. Allocation to cohorts depended on clinical history reported by the participants. Methods used by the authors: By means of reference gene primer amplification, nucleated cell counts were estimated. Profiled with immunoSEQ multiplex PCR; TCRdb holds only in-frame clones, not every one. V and J calls plus clone size are reproduced from that table; the DNA served to infer D and trimming. This sample has approximately 150,000 clones, with approximately 83% found just once. Sequenced input: PBMCs or T cells enriched from blood (not recorded which). This receptor was obtained from a man between 70 and 80 years old who had been exposed to COVID-19.

The CDR3 DNA follows: TGCAGCGTTGAAGAGGTTCGTCGGGGGAACCCGGCCAACGTCCTGACTTTC. Its protein product is CSVEEVRRGNPANVLTF. The V call is TRBV29-1, the J call TRBJ2-6; D may be TRBD2 (6 bases). CDR1 SQVTM and CDR2 ANQGSEA come from the germline V gene. The CDR3 runs 17 residues. Trimming stripped 0 bases from V and 6 bases from J, with 18 bases between.